The entry below describes one T cell receptor beta chain. The sample contains more than one DNA sequence encoding this CDR3. The record originates from a study of blood T cell repertoires in COVID-19. Study information: Both acute and convalescent COVID-19 samples were obtained from the United States, Italy and Spain. T cells, B-cell-depleted T cells, or PBMCs provided the cDNA or gDNA that served as material.

The trim removed 4 bases at V and 1 base at J, leaving 0 bases unmatched. Germline V gives CDR1 SNHLY, CDR2 FYNNEI. The length of the CDR3 is 13 residues. Sequencing used immunoSEQ multiplex PCR; TCRdb keeps in-frame clones, though not all of them. The sample shows 75,000 to 95,000 clones, more than 65% of them seen only once. The receptor was derived from a man in his fifties or sixties with acute or convalescent COVID-19. This chain links TRBV2 with TRBJ1-1; 7 nucleotides align to TRBD1. Material: peripheral blood. The CDR3 reads CASSGQGNTEAFF. The CDR3, as DNA: TGTGCCAGCAGTGGACAGGGGAACACTGAAGCTTTCTTT.